The clone carrying this T cell receptor beta chain occurred a few times. The antigen remains undetermined. Regions amplified from RNA transcripts were the TCR beta CDR3 regions. The TCR CDR3 was amplified in a first-round RT-PCR using the HTBI primer set. Using its own MiXCR run on the multiplex PCR reads, TCRdb lists one record per CDR3 protein. Here the sample spans around 690,000 distinct CDR3 sequences, 15% to 20% being singletons. These data belong to a study of T cells in Graves' hyperthyroidism and ophthalmopathy. Regarding the study as a whole: Expanded thyroid clonotypes (above 0.001) were mostly also found in blood.

Patients aged 18 to 65 with hyperthyroidism were newly diagnosed, with duration under 2 months. Patients having uncontrolled infection, another autoimmune disease, pregnancy or lactation were not included. Germline CDR1 reads SEHNR; CDR2 reads FQNEAQ (reference sequence). The CDR3 covers 13 residues. V shed 2 bases and J shed 10 bases, with 14 bases lying between them. The chain joins TRBV7-9 to TRBJ1-2, with TRBD1 as a possible D gene (6 bases). The receptor was isolated from a man aged 50 or older with Graves' hyperthyroidism. The material sequenced was blood. CDR3 residues: CASSLWAGVDYTF. The CDR3 coding sequence is TGTGCCAGCAGCTTATGGGCAGGGGTGGACTACACCTTC. Using reference TRBV7-9 and TRBJ1-2 for the parts outside the CDR3, the full variable domain is DTGVSQNPRHKITKRGQNVTFRCDPISEHNRLYWYRQTLGQGPEFLTYFQNEAQLEKSRLLSDRFSAERPKGSFSTLEIQRTEQGDSAMYLCASSLWAGVDYTFGSGTRLTVV.